The 21 T cell receptor beta chains below all came from one sample that was sequenced in a study of cytomegalovirus exposure and HLA in healthy donors. Primers for the PCR totalled 60 Vbeta and 13 Jbeta. TCRdb's copy holds only in-frame clones and misses some; the assay was immunoSEQ multiplex PCR. With 150,000 to 200,000 clones in the sample, the ten largest clones hold roughly 2%. The sequenced sample was PBMCs. All receptors come from a man aged 30 to 39 in good health and CMV-seronegative.

The rearrangement joins TRBV5-1 to TRBJ2-7; 8 bases fit TRBD1. The CDR3 contains 14 residues. Germline CDR1 and CDR2: SGHRS and YFSETQ. The V and J ends lost 3 bases and 3 bases, in that order; junction bases with no gene match: 5. CDR3 loop: CASSSQGASYEQYF. In nucleotides, the CDR3 is TGCGCCAGCAGCTCCCAGGGGGCGAGCTACGAGCAGTACTTC.

V is TRBV6-1 and J is TRBJ1-6; 10 nucleotides line up with TRBD1. The J segment lost 9 bases and the V segment lost 1 base, leaving 3 bases of the junction unmatched. The germline CDR1 and CDR2 sequences are MNHNS and SASEGT. CDR3 length: 15 residues. CDR3 residues: CASSEDGTGVSPLHF. The CDR3 DNA is TGTGCCAGCAGTGAAGACGGGACAGGGGTTTCACCCCTCCACTTT.

The chain combines TRBV5-1 with TRBJ2-7, with TRBD1 matching over 9 bases. The V gene end was trimmed by 4 bases and the J gene end by 1 base; junction bases not matched to a gene: 3. The V gene's germline CDR1 is SGHRS and CDR2 YFSETQ. CDR3 length equals 14 residues. The CDR3: CASSIGTGSYEQYF. CDR3 coding DNA: TGCGCCAGCAGCATCGGGACAGGGTCCTACGAGCAGTACTTC.

The chain carries TRBV6-5 and TRBJ2-4; 8 positions match TRBD1. Germline V CDR1 and CDR2: MNHEY, SVGAGI. The V segment lost 8 bases and the J segment 7 bases; nucleotides outside the gene matches: 10. The length of the CDR3 is 14 residues. CDR3 protein: CASALERQGNIQYF. As DNA, the CDR3 is TGTGCCAGCGCCCTCGAACGACAGGGGAACATTCAGTACTTC.

The V call is TRBV28, the J call TRBJ2-7; TRBD1 agrees at 8 bases. The CDR3 totals 14 residues. V lost 3 bases to trimming and J lost 3 bases; unmatched junction nucleotides: 4. The V gene's germline CDR1 is MDHEN and CDR2 SYDVKM. CDR3 sequence: CASSFTGGNYEQYF. As DNA, the CDR3 is TGTGCCAGCAGTTTTACAGGGGGGAACTACGAGCAGTACTTC.

The chain is built from TRBV4-2 and TRBJ1-5; D is unclear. V shed 0 bases and J shed 7 bases, with 7 bases lying between them. Germline loops: CDR1 LGHNA, CDR2 YNFKEQ. The CDR3 is 13 amino acids. CDR3 in DNA: TGTGCCAGCAGCCAAGAATCTCAGCAGCCCCAGCATTTT. Translation: CASSQESQQPQHF.

The chain carries TRBV11-3 and TRBJ2-3; no clear D. Germline V CDR1 and CDR2: SGHNT, YENEEA. The CDR3 is 12 residues long. The V and J ends lost 2 bases and 4 bases respectively, with 4 bases between them. For the CDR3, the DNA is TGTGCCAGCAGCTTAAGAGCAGATACGCAGTATTTT. Its protein is CASSLRADTQYF.

The V gene is TRBV28, the J gene TRBJ2-7; 10 nucleotides agree with TRBD1. CDR1 and CDR2 (germline): MDHEN, SYDVKM. The CDR3 contains 15 residues. Germline trimming cut 4 bases from V and 2 bases from J; bases unmatched to any gene: 5. CDR3 residues: CASSSTGTGAYEQYF. CDR3 bases: TGTGCCAGCAGTTCCACCGGGACAGGGGCCTACGAGCAGTACTTC.

This chain joins TRBV11-3 and TRBJ2-2, with a possible D match to TRBD1 (5 bases). The CDR3 contains 15 residues. V was trimmed by 10 bases and J by 4 bases, leaving 19 bases between them. From germline, CDR1 is SGHNT and CDR2 YENEEA. The CDR3 region is CATSLMGPGTGELFF. DNA of the CDR3: TGTGCCACCTCTCTAATGGGGCCGGGCACCGGGGAGCTGTTTTTT.

The chain employs TRBV28 and TRBJ1-2, with a possible D match to TRBD1 (6 bases). CDR3 size: 13 residues. Per the germline V gene, CDR1 is MDHEN and CDR2 is SYDVKM. V shed 5 bases and J shed 6 bases, with 13 bases lying between them. Here the CDR3 DNA reads TGTGCCAGCAGTGGGGGCGGACGGGATGGCTACACCTTC. Protein: CASSGGGRDGYTF.

V gene TRBV6-5 combines with J gene TRBJ2-5, with TRBD2 matching 11 bases. The ends lost 4 bases at V and 4 bases at J; junction bases unmatched: 5. CDR1 is MNHEY, CDR2 SVGAGI, per germline. The CDR3 runs to 15 residues. CDR3 sequence: CASSLAGGSTETQYF. The CDR3 DNA reads as TGTGCCAGCAGTTTAGCGGGAGGGTCGACAGAGACCCAGTACTTC.

The chain is built from TRBV27 and TRBJ1-1; D gene uncertain. Germline V gene sequence: CDR1 MNHEY, CDR2 SMNVEV (reference sequence). Trimming removed 1 base at V and 2 bases at J, with 5 bases between. This CDR3 is 13 amino acids long. The CDR3 reads CASSLLANTEAFF. The DNA of the CDR3 is TGTGCCAGCAGTTTATTAGCTAACACTGAAGCTTTCTTT.

Worth noting for this clone: Within the sample, other DNA sequences also encode this same CDR3. The chain has TRBV18 and TRBJ2-2; TRBD1 matches at 9 bases. Germline CDR1 reads KGHSH; CDR2 reads LQKENI. V lost 6 bases, J lost 6 bases, and 2 bases stayed unmatched. The CDR3 totals 13 residues. CDR3 sequence (DNA): TGTGCCAGCTCCGGGACAGGGTCCGGGGAGCTGTTTTTT. This translates into CASSGTGSGELFF.

The V call is TRBV6-1, the J call TRBJ2-7; possible D gene TRBD1, 5 bases. V lost 3 bases to trimming and J lost 7 bases, with 7 bases between them. Germline lookup yields CDR1 MNHNS and CDR2 SASEGT. CDR3 length: 11 residues. In DNA, the CDR3 is TGTGCCAGCAGTGATGGGGCAGAGCAGTACTTC. As protein: CASSDGAEQYF.

The chain couples TRBV11-2 to TRBJ2-3; 10 nucleotides align to TRBD2. This CDR3 is built from 16 residues. Germline V CDR1 and CDR2: SGHAT, FQNNGV. V gave up 5 bases and J gave up 10 bases; unmatched junction bases: 15. The CDR3 reads CASSPQAGGLSVAQYF. The CDR3 nucleotides read TGTGCCAGCAGCCCTCAAGCGGGAGGGCTTAGTGTCGCGCAGTATTTT.

The chain carries TRBV28 and TRBJ2-3; a weak D match, TRBD1 (6 bases). Deletions cut 7 bases from V and 10 bases from J, with 27 bases between. The CDR3 has 16 residues. Germline CDR1 reads MDHEN; CDR2 reads SYDVKM. The CDR3 nucleotides are TGTGCCAGCAAGTTACGGACAGACTCCTCTCGATGGGCGCAGTATTTT. Its translation is CASKLRTDSSRWAQYF.

The chain couples TRBV30 to TRBJ2-7, with 13 bases that match TRBD2. This CDR3 contains 15 residues. V trimming: 4 bases; J trimming: 5 bases; junction bases outside the gene matches: 8. Per the germline V gene, CDR1 is GTSNPN and CDR2 is SVGIG (reference sequence). CDR3 region: CAWISRTSGSHEQYF. CDR3 nucleotide sequence: TGTGCCTGGATCAGCCGGACTAGCGGGAGTCACGAGCAGTACTTC.

The V call is TRBV4-2, the J call TRBJ2-3; 14 nucleotides line up with TRBD2. The CDR3 consists of 19 residues. Germline trimming cut 4 bases from V and 3 bases from J; bases unmatched to any gene: 12. CDR1 and CDR2 (germline): LGHNA, YNFKEQ. CDR3 loop: CASSPGLAGGLLKTDTQYF. The CDR3 bases are TGTGCCAGCAGCCCCGGACTAGCGGGAGGCCTGTTGAAAACAGATACGCAGTATTTT.

The CDR3 coding sequence is TGTGCCAGCAGGGCAAGGACTGACTATGGCTACACCTTC. Its translation is CASRARTDYGYTF. The genes are TRBV2 and TRBJ1-2; D is undetermined. Germline V gene data show CDR1 as SNHLY and CDR2 as FYNNEI. Trimming removed 6 bases at V and 3 bases at J, with 11 bases between. This CDR3 has 13 amino acids.

The chain links TRBV7-9 to TRBJ2-7, with 8 bases that match TRBD2. Germline V gives CDR1 SEHNR, CDR2 FQNEAQ (reference sequence). The J segment lost 2 bases and the V segment lost 5 bases, leaving 14 bases of the junction unmatched. The CDR3 is 17 residues long. The CDR3 nucleotides are TGTGCCAGCAGCCTGGGCGCTGGTAGCGGGAACACCTACGAGCAGTACTTC. Protein product: CASSLGAGSGNTYEQYF. The whole variable domain, filled in from reference TRBV7-9 and TRBJ2-7, reads DTGVSQNPRHKITKRGQNVTFRCDPISEHNRLYWYRQTLGQGPEFLTYFQNEAQLEKSRLLSDRFSAERPKGSFSTLEIQRTEQGDSAMYLCASSLGAGSGNTYEQYFGPGTRLTVT.

This chain links TRBV28 with TRBJ1-2; tentative D call: TRBD1 (5 bases). Trimming stripped 6 bases from V and 7 bases from J, with 15 bases between. The germline V gene encodes CDR1 MDHEN and CDR2 SYDVKM. CDR3 length: 13 amino acids. The CDR3 DNA follows: TGTGCCAGCAGCCAGAACAGGATGGGTGGCTACACCTTC. Encoded protein: CASSQNRMGGYTF.